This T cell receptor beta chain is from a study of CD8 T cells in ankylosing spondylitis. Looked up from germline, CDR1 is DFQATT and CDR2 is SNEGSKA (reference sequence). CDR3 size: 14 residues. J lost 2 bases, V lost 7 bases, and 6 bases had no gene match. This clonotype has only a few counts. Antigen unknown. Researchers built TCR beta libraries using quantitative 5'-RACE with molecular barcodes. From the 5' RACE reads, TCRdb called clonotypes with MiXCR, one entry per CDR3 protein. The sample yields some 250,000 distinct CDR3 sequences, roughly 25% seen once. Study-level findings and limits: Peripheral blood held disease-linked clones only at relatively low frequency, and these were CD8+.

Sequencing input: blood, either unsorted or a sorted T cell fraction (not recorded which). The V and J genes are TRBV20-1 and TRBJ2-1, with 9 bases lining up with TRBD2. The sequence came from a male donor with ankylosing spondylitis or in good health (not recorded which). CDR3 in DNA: TGCAGTGAGCAGCGGGGGGAGACCTACAATGAGCAGTTCTTC. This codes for CSEQRGETYNEQFF.